This T cell receptor (beta chain) was retrieved from a study of spatial heterogeneity in lung cancer. The CDR3 runs to 12 residues. CDR1 is DFQATT, CDR2 SNEGSKA, per germline (reference sequence). V gave up 6 bases and J gave up 10 bases, with 16 bases separating them. Time point specified: sample taken at primary tumor resection. Frozen PBMC, nontumor lung or tumor provided whole RNA, which was sequenced unsorted. 55 to 80 TRACERx patients with early, untreated non-small cell lung cancer donated samples. Whole-study findings and limits: The study found ubiquitous expanded tumor TCRs in blood more at resection than follow-up.

This clonotype was seen at least ten times. Its antigen is still unknown. TCRdb reprocessed the 5' RACE reads with MiXCR, giving one entry per CDR3 protein. The sample records approximately 82,000 distinct CDR3 sequences, approximately 12% being singletons. The J gene is TRBJ2-1, the V gene TRBV20-1; D gene unclear. Sequenced material: PBMCs, taken at surgery. This receptor was taken from a male donor with early-stage non-small cell lung cancer. The chain's CDR3 is CSAMGPGLEQFF. Here the CDR3 DNA reads TGCAGTGCGATGGGCCCTGGATTGGAGCAGTTCTTC.